This TCR beta chain was observed in a study of cytomegalovirus exposure and HLA in healthy donors. Broader study findings: TCR beta chain V- and J-gene trimming was linked, in a later analysis, to a missense variant in DCLRE1C.

Although they were nominally healthy when sampled, donors likely had unrecorded immune exposures. Germline lookup yields CDR1 LNHDA and CDR2 SQIVND (reference sequence). The CDR3 is made up of 15 amino acids. Trimming removed 6 bases at V and 7 bases at J, with 19 bases between. This clone was recorded only once. Its antigen is not known. Primers for the PCR totalled 60 Vbeta and 13 Jbeta. Clones were read by immunoSEQ multiplex PCR, and TCRdb kept only the in-frame ones, dropping some. This sample yields some 180,000 clones, of which approximately 84% are seen a single time; less than 1.5% belongs to the top ten.

What was sequenced was PBMCs. This chain joins TRBV19 and TRBJ1-5; tentatively, D is TRBD1 (5 bases). The receptor was derived from a girl aged 5-17 years in good health and CMV-seropositive. The CDR3 region has the DNA TGTGCCAGTAGCTCGGATCAGGGAAGGGGACAGCCCCAGCATTTT. Its protein product is CASSSDQGRGQPQHF.